The 27 T cell receptor beta chains listed next were all sequenced from one sample in a study of T-cell reconstitution after alpha-beta-depleted transplantation in children. TCRbeta library construction was performed incorporating unique molecular identifiers. TCRdb ran MiXCR on the PCR reads and lists one entry per CDR3 protein. This sample has 500,000 to 600,000 distinct CDR3 sequences, with roughly 27% found just once. The source material was PBMCs, sampled before TCRalphabeta/CD19-depleted stem cell transplant. The receptors were sampled from a boy under three years old with Wiskott-Aldrich syndrome, due to receive a stem cell transplant.

This clonotype was seen more than once but under ten times. The chain employs TRBV28 and TRBJ2-1, with D unresolved. Trimming left V 5 bases short and J 9 bases short, with 17 bases between. Germline V gene lookup returns CDR1 MDHEN and CDR2 SYDVKM. There are 14 residues in the CDR3. CDR3 sequence: CASSPMPRKGEQFF. The CDR3 DNA reads as TGTGCCAGCAGTCCCATGCCCCGAAAGGGTGAGCAGTTCTTC.

The rearrangement links TRBV9 to TRBJ1-3; D gene unclear. This CDR3 region has 20 residues. CDR1 and CDR2 (germline): SGDLS, YYNGEE. The ends were cut back, 4 bases at V and 4 bases at J, with 30 bases in the middle. Here the CDR3 reads CASSRGWPARSSGSGNTIYF. CDR3 coding DNA: TGTGCCAGCAGCAGAGGTTGGCCCGCGAGGTCCAGTGGATCGGGAAACACCATATATTTT.

The chain uses TRBV6-1 and TRBJ2-7; D is undetermined. V lost 4 bases and J 3 bases, leaving 10 bases between the germline ends. The germline V gene has CDR1 MNHNS and CDR2 SASEGT. The CDR3 is 13 residues long. As DNA, the CDR3 is TGTGCCAGCAGTGGAACCTTAAACTACGAGCAGTACTTC. It is translated as CASSGTLNYEQYF.

Only a few counts were recorded for this clonotype. In DNA, the CDR3 is TGTGCCAGCAGCGGGCGGGGAGGAGAGACCCAGTACTTC. Its translation: CASSGRGGETQYF. The gene calls are TRBV9 and TRBJ2-5; TRBD2 might be the D (6 bases). Between the trimmed V and J ends, which lost 3 bases and 4 bases, there was a span of 10 bases. The CDR3 spans 13 residues. CDR1 is SGDLS and CDR2 is YYNGEE in the germline V gene.

The J gene is TRBJ2-1, the V gene TRBV4-1; 8 bases align to TRBD1. The CDR3 is 19 residues long. Per germline, CDR1 MGHRA and CDR2 YSYEKL. With V trimmed by 5 bases and J by 4 bases, 19 bases remained unmatched. The DNA of the CDR3 is TGCGCCAGCAGCTTGCACCCCTATCCGGGACAGGACGCATACAATGAGCAGTTCTTC. It translates to CASSLHPYPGQDAYNEQFF.

The V gene is TRBV4-1, the J gene TRBJ1-1; 9 nucleotides agree with TRBD1. Germline assignment: CDR1 MGHRA and CDR2 YSYEKL. The J segment lost 9 bases and the V segment lost 1 base, leaving 9 bases of the junction unmatched. CDR3 length equals 15 residues. CDR3 protein: CASSQVDRGYDKAFF. DNA for the CDR3: TGCGCCAGCAGCCAAGTGGACAGGGGATACGACAAAGCTTTCTTT.

J is TRBJ2-1 and V is TRBV9; D ambiguous. Germline CDR1 is SGDLS and CDR2 is YYNGEE. This CDR3 spans 13 amino acids. Trimming pared 6 bases from V and 10 bases from J, leaving 17 bases between. CDR3 DNA sequence: TGTGCCAGCAACCCAGACCTTGAGGAGGAGCAGTTCTTC. This sequence encodes CASNPDLEEEQFF.

The V call is TRBV29-1, the J call TRBJ2-5; 8 nucleotides match TRBD2. With V trimmed by 3 bases and J by 4 bases, 7 bases remained unmatched. This CDR3 spans 14 amino acids. CDR1 SQVTM and CDR2 ANQGSEA come from the germline V gene. The CDR3 DNA sequence: TGCAGCGTTGAGGTCGGGGGGGTACGAGAGACCCAGTACTTC. Translated, it gives CSVEVGGVRETQYF. Full variable domain (outside the CDR3, taken from reference TRBV29-1 and TRBJ2-5): SAVISQKPSRDICQRGTSLTIQCQVDSQVTMMFWYRQQPGQSLTLIATANQGSEATYESGFVIDKFPISRPNLTFSTLTVSNMSPEDSSIYLCSVEVGGVRETQYFGPGTRLLVL.

This clonotype was seen a few times. The genes are TRBV5-1 and TRBJ2-3; a possible D gene is TRBD2 (6 bases). CDR1 is SGHRS, CDR2 YFSETQ, per germline. V gave up 4 bases and J gave up 4 bases, with 13 bases separating them. The CDR3 is 14 amino acids. For the CDR3, the DNA is TGCGCCAGCAGCACCAGAGCGGGCCCAGATACGCAGTATTTT. Its protein is CASSTRAGPDTQYF.

The J gene is TRBJ2-1, the V gene TRBV20-1; TRBD2 might be the D (5 bases). The V gene lost 3 bases and the J gene lost 8 bases, with 11 bases spanning the gap. The CDR3 sequence is 12 residues long. Germline loops: CDR1 DFQATT, CDR2 SNEGSKA (reference sequence). The CDR3 region has the DNA TGCAGTGCTAGTCCTAGCCGCGATGAGCAGTTCTTC. Translation gives CSASPSRDEQFF.

The chain is built from TRBV5-6 and TRBJ2-7; D call uncertain. The germline V and J ends were trimmed by 1 base and 0 bases, with 11 bases remaining between them. The CDR3 consists of 15 residues. Per the germline V gene, CDR1 is SGHDT and CDR2 is YYEEEE. The DNA for the CDR3 is TGTGCCAGCAGCTTGCGAAACTGGGACTCCTACGAGCAGTACTTC. The encoded protein is CASSLRNWDSYEQYF.

The J gene is TRBJ1-5, the V gene TRBV6-1; TRBD1 might be the D (6 bases). The CDR3 loop spans 14 amino acids. The ends were cut back, 6 bases at V and 4 bases at J, with 13 bases in the middle. The germline gives CDR1 MNHNS, CDR2 SASEGT. Here the CDR3 DNA reads TGTGCCAGCAGCGCGGGACACTCGAATCAGCCCCAGCATTTT. Protein: CASSAGHSNQPQHF.

The gene calls are TRBV14 and TRBJ2-1; D is uncertain. Germline V lookup: CDR1 SGHDN, CDR2 FVKESK. The CDR3 contains 16 residues. V gave up 4 bases and J gave up 6 bases, with 19 bases separating them. CDR3 nucleotide sequence: TGTGCCAGCAGCCTCAGACCTCCTCGGGCCCTCAATGAGCAGTTCTTC. Translated: CASSLRPPRALNEQFF.

The DNA for the CDR3 is TGCAGTGCTAGAGTCCAGCCCGGTGAGCAGTTCTTC. Translating gives CSARVQPGEQFF. The chain uses TRBV20-1 and TRBJ2-1; D unclear. Trimming took 1 base from V and 9 from J, leaving 10 bases between them. The CDR3 loop spans 12 amino acids. Germline CDR1 reads DFQATT; CDR2 reads SNEGSKA (reference sequence).

The CDR3 loop reads CASSLLQGIEQFF. DNA for the CDR3: TGTGCCAGCAGCCTATTACAGGGAATTGAGCAGTTCTTC. This chain uses TRBV12-3 or TRBV12-4 with TRBJ2-1; TRBD1 is a possible D gene (6 bases). V was shortened by 6 bases and J by 9 bases, with 15 bases between the two germline ends. The length of the CDR3 is 13 residues.

This clonotype showed up just a few times. The chain has TRBV9 and TRBJ2-5; maybe TRBD2 (6 bases). V gave up 0 bases and J gave up 2 bases, with 14 bases separating them. In germline, CDR1 is SGDLS, CDR2 YYNGEE. This CDR3 spans 16 amino acids. The CDR3 coding sequence is TGTGCCAGCAGCGTAGGGAATAGCGGAGATCAAGAGACCCAGTACTTC. Amino acid sequence: CASSVGNSGDQETQYF.

This clonotype was seen a few times. This chain joins TRBV5-1 and TRBJ2-2; D remains unclear. Trimming left V 0 bases short and J 5 bases short, with 8 bases between. The CDR3 has 14 residues. CDR1 SGHRS and CDR2 YFSETQ come from the germline V gene. The CDR3 spells CASSLVPPTGELFF. The CDR3 DNA is TGCGCCAGCAGCTTGGTCCCCCCGACCGGGGAGCTGTTTTTT.

The table lists this clonotype with a few counts. The rearrangement uses TRBV20-1 and TRBJ1-5, with TRBD1 identical over 9 bases. In germline, CDR1 is DFQATT, CDR2 SNEGSKA (reference sequence). There are 15 residues in the CDR3. After removal of 1 base from V and 5 bases from J, the junction contained 6 bases not matched to a gene. The CDR3 protein is CSARVQGARDQPQHF. The CDR3 DNA reads TGCAGTGCTAGAGTACAGGGGGCTAGGGATCAGCCCCAGCATTTT.

The chain carries TRBV7-9 and TRBJ1-3; D unresolved. The CDR3 loop spans 15 amino acids. The V end lost 2 bases, the J end lost 2 bases, and 10 bases lay between the germline ends. The germline V gene encodes CDR1 SEHNR and CDR2 FQNEAQ (reference sequence). CDR3 nucleotides: TGTGCCAGCAGCTTAACTTGGTCAGCTGGAAACACCATATATTTT. Residues: CASSLTWSAGNTIYF.

In this sample, this clonotype turned up a few times. The chain is built from TRBV7-9 and TRBJ2-1; maybe TRBD1 (6 bases). Trimming took 5 bases from V and 4 from J, leaving 12 bases between them. The CDR3 is made up of 14 amino acids. CDR1 and CDR2 from the germline V gene are SEHNR and FQNEAQ (reference sequence). CDR3 amino acids: CASSPGHYYNEQFF. The CDR3 bases are TGTGCCAGCAGCCCGGGACATTATTACAATGAGCAGTTCTTC.

The CDR3 bases are TGTGCCTGGATGGGACTAGCCCCATGGGGCGAGCAGTTCTTC. The encoded protein is CAWMGLAPWGEQFF. V usage is TRBV30 and J usage is TRBJ2-1; TRBD2 matches at 9 bases. Per the germline V gene, CDR1 is GTSNPN and CDR2 is SVGIG (reference sequence). Unmatched junction bases numbered 11, after V lost 4 bases and J lost 10 bases. This CDR3 is built from 14 residues.

The J gene is TRBJ2-3, the V gene TRBV20-1, with D unclear. CDR3 length: 14 amino acids. The V end was cut by 0 bases, the J end by 2 bases, with 9 bases between. Germline V lookup: CDR1 DFQATT, CDR2 SNEGSKA (reference sequence). The CDR3 DNA follows: TGCAGTGCTAGAGATTGGAGTTCCACAGATACGCAGTATTTT. This translates into CSARDWSSTDTQYF.

The rearrangement links TRBV28 to TRBJ2-7; 10 bases map to TRBD2. The germline V gene has CDR1 MDHEN and CDR2 SYDVKM. The CDR3 has 15 amino acids. V was clipped by 6 bases and J by 0 bases; unmatched bases: 5. The CDR3 spells CASRGEREGSYEQYF. As DNA, the CDR3 is TGTGCCAGCAGGGGAGAGCGGGAGGGCTCCTACGAGCAGTACTTC.

The chain is built from TRBV14 and TRBJ1-6; D call uncertain. Between the trimmed V and J ends, which lost 5 bases and 14 bases, there was a span of 13 bases. The CDR3 loop spans 12 amino acids. Germline CDR1 SGHDN, CDR2 FVKESK. The CDR3 DNA reads as TGTGCCAGCAGCGCGACGGCTCTAGCCCTCCACTTT. It encodes CASSATALALHF.

This clonotype has a handful of counts. The chain links TRBV12-3 or TRBV12-4 to TRBJ2-1; TRBD2 agrees at 8 bases. V lost 2 bases and J lost 7; bases outside the gene matches: 7. The CDR3 runs 15 residues. The CDR3 DNA reads TGTGCCAGCAGTTTATACGACTCGGGGGGGAATGAGCAGTTCTTC. Translation gives CASSLYDSGGNEQFF.

The V gene is TRBV20-1, the J gene TRBJ2-1; D assignment may be TRBD1 or TRBD2 (5 bases each). Germline V gene sequence: CDR1 DFQATT, CDR2 SNEGSKA (reference sequence). V was trimmed by 7 bases and J by 0 bases, leaving 13 bases between them. This CDR3 comprises 14 residues. CDR3 DNA sequence: TGCAGTGGTACAGGACTGACCTCCTACAATGAGCAGTTCTTC. It translates to CSGTGLTSYNEQFF.

This chain connects TRBV3-1 to TRBJ1-4; D is ambiguous. The germline CDR1 and CDR2 sequences are LGHDT and YNNKEL (reference sequence). Between the trimmed V and J ends, which lost 0 bases and 2 bases, there was a span of 7 bases. The CDR3 is 15 residues long. CDR3 nucleotide sequence: TGTGCCAGCAGCCAAGAAGATGGCACTAATGAAAAACTGTTTTTT. It translates to CASSQEDGTNEKLFF.